The 4 T cell receptor beta chains listed next were all sequenced from one sample in a study of blood T cell repertoires in COVID-19. Sequencing was performed with immunoSEQ multiplex PCR; in TCRdb, only in-frame clones are kept and a portion is missing. The sample lists about 240,000 clones, roughly 90% seen once, with under 6.5% in the top ten. Sequenced: peripheral blood. The origin of the receptors is a man aged 55 to 69 with acute or convalescent COVID-19.

The chain employs TRBV7-2 and TRBJ1-1, with 7 positions matching TRBD1. The trim removed 3 bases at V and 5 bases at J, leaving 3 bases unmatched. The germline gives CDR1 SGHTA, CDR2 FQGNSA. The CDR3 has 13 residues. The DNA for the CDR3 is TGTGCCAGCAGCTTGGGGACAGTAACTGAAGCTTTCTTT. As protein: CASSLGTVTEAFF.

This clone has a handful of counts. The rearrangement joins TRBV5-1 to TRBJ2-6, with D perhaps matching TRBD2 (6 bases). V lost 5 bases, J lost 1 base, and 16 bases lay in between. The germline V gene encodes CDR1 SGHRS and CDR2 YFSETQ. The CDR3 extends over 17 amino acids. CDR3 loop: CASSLASALSGANVLTF. Written as DNA, the CDR3 is TGCGCCAGCAGTCTGGCTAGCGCTCTGTCTGGGGCCAACGTCCTGACTTTC. The whole variable domain, filled in from reference TRBV5-1 and TRBJ2-6, reads KAGVTQTPRYLIKTRGQQVTLSCSPISGHRSVSWYQQTPGQGLQFLFEYFSETQRNKGNFPGRFSGRQFSNSRSEMNVSTLELGDSALYLCASSLASALSGANVLTFGAGSRLTVL.

The chain combines TRBV6-6 with TRBJ2-7, with D maybe TRBD1 (6 bases). Germline assignment: CDR1 MNHNY and CDR2 SVGAGI (reference sequence). Trimming shortened V by 5 bases and J by 0 bases, and 11 bases separated the two germline ends. The CDR3 runs 14 residues. CDR3 residues: CASSISGHSYEQYF. DNA of the CDR3: TGTGCCAGCAGTATCTCGGGACACTCCTACGAGCAGTACTTC.

The V and J genes are TRBV5-1 and TRBJ1-2; 8 bases map to TRBD1. The CDR3 is 14 amino acids. CDR1 SGHRS and CDR2 YFSETQ come from the germline V gene. Trimming removed 7 bases from V and 0 bases from J; junction bases left unmatched: 5. CDR3 coding DNA: TGCGCCAGCCGGACAGGGATCTCTAACTATGGCTACACCTTC. It encodes CASRTGISNYGYTF.